This T cell receptor (beta chain) appears in the sequencing data of a study of blood T cell repertoires in COVID-19. Study in general: COVID-19 samples collected from the United States, Italy and Spain covered acute and convalescent phases. Sources were T cells, B-cell-depleted T cells, or PBMCs; the material itself was cDNA or gDNA.

The V end lost 4 bases, the J end lost 5 bases, and 11 bases lay between the germline ends. Germline V CDR1 and CDR2: LNHNV, YYDKDF (reference sequence). The CDR3 runs 13 residues. During active infection, Seattle patients enrolled and were then monitored through disease. How the authors handled the data: Counts of nucleated cells, estimated from reference gene primer amplification, were obtained. Clones were read by immunoSEQ multiplex PCR, and TCRdb kept only the in-frame ones, dropping some. From that table come the V and J calls and clone size; the DNA was used to work out D and trimming. Among about 370,000 clones listed, about 90% were seen once.

The sequencing sample was made of peripheral blood. The clonotype was recovered from a woman aged 30 to 39 with COVID-19, enrolled during active disease. This sequence joins TRBV15 and TRBJ1-1; perhaps TRBD1 as D (6 bases). Written as DNA, the CDR3 is TGTGCCACCAGCATTACAGGGTTGACTGAAGCTTTCTTT. This sequence encodes CATSITGLTEAFF.